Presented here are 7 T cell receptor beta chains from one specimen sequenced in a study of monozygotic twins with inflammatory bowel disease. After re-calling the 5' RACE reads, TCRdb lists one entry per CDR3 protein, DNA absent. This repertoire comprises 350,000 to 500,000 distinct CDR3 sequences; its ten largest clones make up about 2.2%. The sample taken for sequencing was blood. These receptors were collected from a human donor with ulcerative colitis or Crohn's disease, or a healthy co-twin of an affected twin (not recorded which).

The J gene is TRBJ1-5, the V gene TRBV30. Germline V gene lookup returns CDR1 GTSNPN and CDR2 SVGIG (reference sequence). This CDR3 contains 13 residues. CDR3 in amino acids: CAWSYSSNQPQHF.

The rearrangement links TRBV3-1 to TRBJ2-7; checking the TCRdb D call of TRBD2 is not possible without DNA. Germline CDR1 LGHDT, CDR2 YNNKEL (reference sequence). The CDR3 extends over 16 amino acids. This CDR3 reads CASSGRGAGGGYEQYF.

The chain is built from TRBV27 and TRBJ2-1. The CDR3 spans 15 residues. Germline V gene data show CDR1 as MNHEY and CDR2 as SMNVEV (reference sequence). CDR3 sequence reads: CASSLKATPYNEQFF.

The CDR3 loop is CASSPSALANYGYTF. The chain joins TRBV18 to TRBJ1-2. The germline gives CDR1 KGHSH, CDR2 LQKENI. The length of the CDR3 is 15 residues.

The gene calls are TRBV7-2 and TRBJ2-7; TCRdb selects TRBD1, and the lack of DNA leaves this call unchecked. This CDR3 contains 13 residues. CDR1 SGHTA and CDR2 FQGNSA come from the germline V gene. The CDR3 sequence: CASTEDRSYEQYF.

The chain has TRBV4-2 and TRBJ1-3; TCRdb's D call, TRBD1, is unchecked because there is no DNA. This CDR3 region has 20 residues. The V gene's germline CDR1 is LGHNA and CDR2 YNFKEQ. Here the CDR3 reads CASSQVFVLVDRDSGNTIYF.

The CDR3 protein is CASSLRRYEQYF. The chain has TRBV7-2 and TRBJ2-7. CDR1 SGHTA and CDR2 FQGNSA come from the germline V gene. The CDR3 length is 12 residues.